The 17 T cell receptor beta chains reported below all come from one sample, sequenced in a study of Graves' ophthalmopathy and Graves' hyperthyroidism. The study amplified TCR beta CDR3 regions using RNA transcripts. First-round RT-PCR relied on HTBI primers, and a second-round multiplex PCR came next. TCRdb re-called the multiplex PCR reads with MiXCR, one entry per CDR3 protein. The repertoire has about 220,000 distinct CDR3 sequences, roughly a fifth of them found once; the top ten carry about 40%. Sequencing input: peripheral blood. These receptors came from a woman aged 50 to 60 with Graves' ophthalmopathy.

This clonotype showed up many times. The chain has TRBV20-1 and TRBJ1-1; D possibly corresponds to TRBD1 (5 bases). Trimming cost V 0 bases and J 1 base, with 18 bases left between them. The germline gives CDR1 DFQATT, CDR2 SNEGSKA (reference sequence). CDR3 length: 17 amino acids. The CDR3: CSARDPLTGTENTEAFF. The CDR3 coding sequence is TGCAGTGCTAGAGATCCCTTGACCGGGACGGAGAACACTGAAGCTTTCTTT.

The chain carries TRBV18 and TRBJ1-5, with a weak D call TRBD1 (5 bases). V was clipped by 3 bases and J by 4 bases, with 10 bases between them. The CDR3 extends over 14 amino acids. Germline V gene data show CDR1 as KGHSH and CDR2 as LQKENI. The CDR3 spells CASSPGAGNQPQHF. The CDR3 region has the DNA TGTGCCAGCTCACCCGGGGCCGGGAATCAGCCCCAGCATTTT.

Ten or more counts support this clonotype. V is TRBV20-1 and J is TRBJ2-7, with 14 bases matching TRBD2. J was trimmed by 5 bases and V by 6 bases; bases with no gene match: 6. This CDR3 contains 14 residues. Germline CDR1 is DFQATT and CDR2 is SNEGSKA (reference sequence). For the CDR3, the DNA is TGCAGTGCGCCCAGACTAGCGGGAGGGAACGAGCAGTACTTC. Its protein is CSAPRLAGGNEQYF.

This clonotype was seen only a few times. This could be a read error, since a much larger clone is one nucleotide away. This chain joins TRBV6-1 and TRBJ2-7; D is possibly TRBD1 or TRBD2 (5 bases each). The germline V and J ends were trimmed by 6 bases and 6 bases, with 18 bases remaining between them. CDR1 is MNHNS, CDR2 SASEGT, per germline. This CDR3 has 14 amino acids. The chain's CDR3 is CASSWDLLLGEQYF. In DNA, the CDR3 is TGTGCCAGCAGCTGGGACCTCCTATTGGGCGAGCAGTACTTC.

This clonotype was detected many times. CDR3 DNA sequence: TGCAGCTACCTCACCCCAGGGGCCGCGAACACTGAAGCTTTCTTT. Translating it yields CSYLTPGAANTEAFF. The V call is TRBV29-1, the J call TRBJ1-1; D might be TRBD1 (6 bases). Germline CDR1 reads SQVTM; CDR2 reads ANQGSEA. The CDR3 has 15 residues. The V end lost 8 bases, the J end lost 1 base, and 20 bases lay between the germline ends. Using reference TRBV29-1 and TRBJ1-1 for the parts outside the CDR3, the full variable domain is SAVISQKPSRDICQRGTSLTIQCQVDSQVTMMFWYRQQPGQSLTLIATANQGSEATYESGFVIDKFPISRPNLTFSTLTVSNMSPEDSSIYLCSYLTPGAANTEAFFGQGTRLTVV.

V is TRBV2 and J is TRBJ1-5; 8 bases align to TRBD1. This CDR3 has 13 residues. Germline values: CDR1 SNHLY, CDR2 FYNNEI. V was clipped by 8 bases and J by 4 bases; unmatched bases: 4. The CDR3: CASVGQGNQPQHF. For the CDR3, the DNA is TGTGCCAGCGTTGGACAGGGAAATCAGCCCCAGCATTTT.

For the CDR3, the DNA is TGTGCCATCCGGGCCCACAGGAAAAGCTCTGGAAACACCATATATTTT. Translation gives CAIRAHRKSSGNTIYF. This sequence joins TRBV10-3 and TRBJ1-3; perhaps TRBD1 as D (5 bases). The CDR3 contains 16 residues. CDR1 is ENHRY and CDR2 is SYGVKD in the germline V gene. V was trimmed by 8 bases and J by 0 bases, leaving 17 bases between them.

This clonotype has just a few counts. The V and J genes are TRBV5-1 and TRBJ2-7; D remains ambiguous. The CDR3 length is 14 residues. Germline assignment: CDR1 SGHRS and CDR2 YFSETQ. Between the trimmed V and J ends, which lost 4 bases and 1 base, there was a span of 12 bases. The CDR3 reads CASSGPGRSYEQYF. The CDR3 bases are TGCGCCAGCAGCGGGCCCGGCAGGTCCTACGAGCAGTACTTC.

This clonotype was seen at least ten times. This chain joins TRBV28 and TRBJ2-5; 11 nucleotides match TRBD1. J lost 5 bases, V lost 2 bases, and 7 bases had no gene match. The germline gives CDR1 MDHEN, CDR2 SYDVKM. The CDR3 runs to 16 residues. CDR3 residues: CASSLKAGQGVETQYF. CDR3 bases: TGTGCCAGCAGTTTAAAGGCGGGACAGGGGGTTGAGACCCAGTACTTC. The whole variable domain, remainder taken from reference TRBV28 and TRBJ2-5, is DVKVTQSSRYLVKRTGEKVFLECVQDMDHENMFWYRQDPGLGLRLIYFSYDVKMKEKGDIPEGYSVSREKKERFSLILESASTNQTSMYLCASSLKAGQGVETQYFGPGTRLLVL.

This clonotype has ten or more counts. This chain joins TRBV27 and TRBJ2-5, with D unclear. The CDR3 has 13 amino acids. V was shortened by 5 bases and J by 1 base, with 8 bases between the two germline ends. Germline CDR1 and CDR2: MNHEY and SMNVEV (reference sequence). The CDR3 region has the DNA TGTGCCAGCAGTCCTCCTTCCCAAGAGACCCAGTACTTC. It translates to CASSPPSQETQYF.

This clonotype was seen many times. The chain carries TRBV19 and TRBJ2-7, with a weak D call TRBD1 (6 bases). The CDR3 has 13 amino acids. CDR1 is LNHDA, CDR2 SQIVND, per germline (reference sequence). V gave up 7 bases and J gave up 0 bases, with 10 bases separating them. The CDR3, as DNA: TGTGCCAGTAAGGACAGAGGCTCCTACGAGCAGTACTTC. Protein product: CASKDRGSYEQYF.

The rearrangement links TRBV7-8 to TRBJ2-3; 11 nucleotides match TRBD1. The CDR3 totals 16 residues. The V gene's germline CDR1 is SGHVS and CDR2 FQNEAQ. J was trimmed by 5 bases and V by 1 base; bases with no gene match: 5. This CDR3 is CASSLGTGGGVDTQYF. CDR3 nucleotide sequence: TGTGCCAGCAGCTTAGGGACAGGGGGCGGGGTAGATACGCAGTATTTT.

The gene calls are TRBV24-1 and TRBJ2-5, with TRBD2 matching over 14 bases. The CDR3 totals 16 residues. The germline V gene encodes CDR1 KGHDR and CDR2 SFDVKD. The V segment lost 4 bases and the J segment 4 bases; nucleotides outside the gene matches: 4. DNA of the CDR3: TGTGCCACCAGTGACCCCGGGACTAGCGGGAGAGAGACCCAGTACTTC. Translation: CATSDPGTSGRETQYF.

In this sample, this clonotype turned up many times. The chain links TRBV3-1 to TRBJ2-7; tentative D call: TRBD2 (5 bases). Germline V gene sequence: CDR1 LGHDT, CDR2 YNNKEL (reference sequence). V lost 3 bases and J 6 bases, leaving 6 bases between the germline ends. There are 11 residues in the CDR3. CDR3 bases: TGTGCCAGCAGCCACCGGGGCGAGCAGTACTTC. This codes for CASSHRGEQYF.

This clonotype showed up many times. The rearrangement joins TRBV6-5 to TRBJ1-3; unclear D gene. The germline V gene encodes CDR1 MNHEY and CDR2 SVGAGI. The CDR3 is made up of 13 amino acids. Trimming shortened V by 7 bases and J by 9 bases, and 16 bases separated the two germline ends. CDR3: CASTTTMESTIYF. The CDR3 DNA sequence: TGTGCCAGCACTACTACCATGGAAAGCACCATATATTTT.

In regard to this clonotype: One end of the junction does not line up with germline, which may come from a read error. The CDR3 here is CASSVSIRGSYPF. The CDR3 nucleotides are TGTGCCAGCAGTGTATCGATTCGGGGTAGCTACCCCTTC. The chain combines TRBV27 with TRBJ1-2; D is undetermined. The CDR3 loop spans 13 amino acids. Germline CDR1 reads MNHEY; CDR2 reads SMNVEV (reference sequence).

In nucleotides, the CDR3 is TGCGCCAGCAGCCAGACACTAACACTAACCTTTACTAACTATGGCTACACCTTC. Translating it yields CASSQTLTLTFTNYGYTF. The chain recombines TRBV4-1 with TRBJ1-2; no clear D gene. CDR3 size: 18 residues. V lost 3 bases and J 0 bases, leaving 20 bases between the germline ends. The germline V gene encodes CDR1 MGHRA and CDR2 YSYEKL.